One and the same sample provided the 5 T cell receptor beta chains below, sequenced in a study of blood T cell repertoires in COVID-19. Sequenced by immunoSEQ multiplex PCR; TCRdb stores in-frame clones only, minus some. The sample comprises over 250,000 clones, 70% to 90% of which are singletons, and 9.5% to 12% rests with the top ten. The sequenced sample was peripheral blood. The receptors here all came from a woman in her 70s with acute or convalescent COVID-19.

V and J are TRBV5-5 and TRBJ2-7, with TRBD2 as a possible D gene (5 bases). Germline values: CDR1 SGHKS, CDR2 YYEKEE (reference sequence). The CDR3 extends over 16 amino acids. The V end lost 4 bases, the J end lost 0 bases, and 17 bases lay between the germline ends. The CDR3 protein is CASSRYARGSSYEQYF. The CDR3 DNA follows: TGTGCCAGCAGCCGATATGCGCGAGGGTCCTCCTACGAGCAGTACTTC.

This chain uses TRBV6-5 with TRBJ2-3; D might be TRBD1 (5 bases). The V end lost 7 bases, the J end lost 6 bases, and 17 bases lay between the germline ends. CDR1 MNHEY and CDR2 SVGAGI come from the germline V gene. This CDR3 contains 14 residues. The CDR3 DNA reads TGTGCCAGCAAACAGGACCCCACGGCGGATACGCAGTATTTT. The encoded protein is CASKQDPTADTQYF.

This clone was seen a few times. This chain uses TRBV6-5 with TRBJ1-2, with a possible D match to TRBD1 (5 bases). Trimming shortened V by 1 base and J by 5 bases, and 17 bases separated the two germline ends. Germline assignment: CDR1 MNHEY and CDR2 SVGAGI. The CDR3 sequence is 16 residues long. CDR3 DNA: TGTGCCAGCAGTTACTATAACACACCGACAGATTATGGCTACACCTTC. Encoded protein: CASSYYNTPTDYGYTF.

The chain recombines TRBV27 with TRBJ1-5; no definite D call. Looked up from germline, CDR1 is MNHEY and CDR2 is SMNVEV (reference sequence). The V and J ends lost 5 bases and 2 bases respectively, with 10 bases between them. This CDR3 is built from 14 residues. CDR3 region: CASSPRIGNQPQHF. The DNA of the CDR3 is TGTGCCAGCAGTCCGCGTATTGGCAATCAGCCCCAGCATTTT.

Many counts were recorded for this clone. The J gene is TRBJ1-1, the V gene TRBV18; no clear D gene. The ends were cut back, 5 bases at V and 0 bases at J, with 13 bases in the middle. Germline V CDR1 and CDR2: KGHSH, LQKENI. This CDR3 region has 15 residues. The CDR3 sequence: CASSIAGGMNTEAFF. As DNA, the CDR3 is TGTGCCAGCTCAATAGCCGGCGGGATGAACACTGAAGCTTTCTTT.